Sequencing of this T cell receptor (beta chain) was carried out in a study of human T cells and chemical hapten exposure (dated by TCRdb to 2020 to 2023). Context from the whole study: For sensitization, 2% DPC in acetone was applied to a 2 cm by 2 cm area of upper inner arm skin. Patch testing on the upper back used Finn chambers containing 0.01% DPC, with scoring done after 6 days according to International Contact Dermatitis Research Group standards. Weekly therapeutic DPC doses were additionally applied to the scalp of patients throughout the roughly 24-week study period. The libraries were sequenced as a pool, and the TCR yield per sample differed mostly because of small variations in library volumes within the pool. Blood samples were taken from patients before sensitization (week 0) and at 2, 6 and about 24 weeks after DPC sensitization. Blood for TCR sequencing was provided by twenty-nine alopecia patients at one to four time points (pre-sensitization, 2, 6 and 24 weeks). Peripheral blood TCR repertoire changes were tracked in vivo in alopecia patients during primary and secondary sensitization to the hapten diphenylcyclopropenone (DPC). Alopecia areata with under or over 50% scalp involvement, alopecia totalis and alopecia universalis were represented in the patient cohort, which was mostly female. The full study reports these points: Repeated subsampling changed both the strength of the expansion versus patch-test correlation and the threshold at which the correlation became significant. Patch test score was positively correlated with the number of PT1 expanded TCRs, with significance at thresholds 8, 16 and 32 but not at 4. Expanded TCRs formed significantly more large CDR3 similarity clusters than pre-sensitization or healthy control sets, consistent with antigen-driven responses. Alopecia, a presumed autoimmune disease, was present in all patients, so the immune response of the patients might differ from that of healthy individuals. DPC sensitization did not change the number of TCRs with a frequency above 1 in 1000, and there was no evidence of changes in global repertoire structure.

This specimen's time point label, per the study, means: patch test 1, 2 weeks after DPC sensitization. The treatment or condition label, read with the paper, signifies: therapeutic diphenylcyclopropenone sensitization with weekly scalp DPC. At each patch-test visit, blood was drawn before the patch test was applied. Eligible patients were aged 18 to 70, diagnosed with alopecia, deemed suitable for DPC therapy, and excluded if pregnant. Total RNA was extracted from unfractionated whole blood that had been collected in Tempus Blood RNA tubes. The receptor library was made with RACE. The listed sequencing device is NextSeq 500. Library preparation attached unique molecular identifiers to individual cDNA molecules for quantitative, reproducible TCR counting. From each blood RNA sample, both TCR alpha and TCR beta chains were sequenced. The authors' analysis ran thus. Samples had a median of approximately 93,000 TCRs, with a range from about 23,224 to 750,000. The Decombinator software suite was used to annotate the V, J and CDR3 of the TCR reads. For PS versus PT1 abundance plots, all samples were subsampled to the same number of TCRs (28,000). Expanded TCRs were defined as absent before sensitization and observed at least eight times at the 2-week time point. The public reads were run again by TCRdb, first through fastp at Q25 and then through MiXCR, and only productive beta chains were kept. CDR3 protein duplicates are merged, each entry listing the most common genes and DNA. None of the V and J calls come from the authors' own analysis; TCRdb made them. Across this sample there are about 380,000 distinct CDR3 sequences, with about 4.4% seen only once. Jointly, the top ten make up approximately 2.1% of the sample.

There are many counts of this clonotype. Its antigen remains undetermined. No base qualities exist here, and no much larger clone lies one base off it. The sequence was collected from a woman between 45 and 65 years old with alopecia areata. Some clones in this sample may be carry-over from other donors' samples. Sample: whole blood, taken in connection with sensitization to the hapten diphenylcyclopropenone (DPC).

The bases are TGTGCCAGCAGCTTGGGGAACCTTGGGTCCTACGAGCAGTACTTC. Its protein product is CASSLGNLGSYEQYF. This chain is built from TRBV5-4 and TRBJ2-7; no D gene call is confident. CDR1 is given as SGHNT and CDR2 as YYREEE, both from the germline V gene (reference sequence). V is cut by 0 bases and J by 1 base, and the space between the germline ends is 11 bases. From cysteine to phenylalanine, the CDR3 is 15 amino acids long. Left in the record is the CDR3 DNA by itself, 45 bases read in frame from the first base.